This entry is about one TCR beta chain. Antigen unknown. MiXCR, applied by TCRdb to the RT-PCR reads, yields one record per CDR3 protein. Of 800,000 or so distinct CDR3 sequences in the sample, around 21% are singletons; the top ten hold roughly a tenth. This sample is drawn from a study of response to subunit inactivated influenza vaccine. CDR3 length equals 15 residues. Germline V gives CDR1 SGHRS, CDR2 YFSETQ. Trimming took 2 bases from V and 3 from J, leaving 9 bases between them. Study-wide results and caveats: It was the authors' suggestion that each seasonal influenza vaccination recruits few new T cells.

The TCR originated in a man in his fifties or sixties who received an inactivated influenza vaccine. The V gene is TRBV5-1, the J gene TRBJ1-6; D remains unclear. Material: PBMCs from blood, obtained approximately 5 days after vaccination. The CDR3, as DNA: TGCGCCAGCAGCTTATACCAGAACTATAATTCACCCCTCCACTTT. This gives the protein CASSLYQNYNSPLHF.